Sequencing of this T cell receptor (beta chain) was carried out in a study of shared clonotypes between healthy human individuals. Study as a whole: Participating donors consisted of a couple of women and a few men aged 18 to 49.

Study outcomes and limitations: Clonotype sharing across a handful of donors was observed for roughly 5% of naive CD4 clonotypes. Owing to a small donor count, the genetic and exposure-history diversity represented was limited.

Caucasian adults residing in Nashville, Tennessee made up all the donors. TCRdb's copy holds only in-frame clones and misses some; the assay was immunoSEQ multiplex PCR. The sample holds approximately 99,000 clones, over 65% seen once. A remark on this clone: Its antigen remains unidentified.

The receptor was isolated from a woman aged 25 to 39 in good health. The sequenced material came from memory CD8+ T cells sorted from blood. This sample's subset: CD45RO+ cells pooled with CCR7-negative TemRA cells.

This chain's CDR3 is CASSQADLGLYNEQFF. CDR3 nucleotide sequence: TGCGCCAGCAGCCAAGCGGATCTGGGCCTTTACAATGAGCAGTTCTTC. The chain recombines TRBV4-1 with TRBJ2-1, with unresolved D. V lost 1 base and J lost 4, with 14 bases in between. Germline assignment: CDR1 MGHRA and CDR2 YSYEKL. The CDR3 loop spans 16 amino acids.